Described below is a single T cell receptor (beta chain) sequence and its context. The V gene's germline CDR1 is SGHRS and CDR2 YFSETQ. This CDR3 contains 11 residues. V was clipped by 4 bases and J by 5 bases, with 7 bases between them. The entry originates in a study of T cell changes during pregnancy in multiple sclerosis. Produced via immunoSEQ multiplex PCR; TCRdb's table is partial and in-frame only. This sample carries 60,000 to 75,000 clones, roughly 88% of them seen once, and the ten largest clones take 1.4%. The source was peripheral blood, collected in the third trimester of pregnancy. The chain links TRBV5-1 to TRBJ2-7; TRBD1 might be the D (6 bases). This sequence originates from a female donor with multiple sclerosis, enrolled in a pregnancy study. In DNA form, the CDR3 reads TGCGCCAGCAGCCGACAGGACGAGCAGTACTTC. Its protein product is CASSRQDEQYF.